The 22 T cell receptor beta chains given below trace back to one sample, sequenced in a study of Tregs in tolerant kidney transplant recipients. Clones were sequenced by immunoSEQ multiplex PCR, and TCRdb holds only the in-frame ones, with some missing. The sample yields under 300,000 clones, more than 65% seen once. Sequenced material: CD4+ T cells from blood. These receptors all come from a human donor in good health.

The chain recombines TRBV9 with TRBJ2-5; D assignment may be TRBD1 or TRBD2 (5 bases each). The germline CDR1 and CDR2 sequences are SGDLS and YYNGEE. V shed 3 bases and J shed 5 bases, with 11 bases lying between them. CDR3 size: 13 residues. This chain's CDR3 is CASSAGPHETQYF. CDR3 bases: TGTGCCAGCAGCGCGGGGCCCCATGAGACCCAGTACTTC.

The V gene is TRBV27, the J gene TRBJ1-4; 7 bases fit TRBD1. Per germline, CDR1 MNHEY and CDR2 SMNVEV (reference sequence). After removal of 0 bases from V and 10 bases from J, the junction contained 8 bases not matched to a gene. CDR3 length: 15 amino acids. For the CDR3, the DNA is TGTGCCAGCAGTTTATCGAGGGACAGTGGTGGAAAACTGTTTTTT. It codes for CASSLSRDSGGKLFF.

The V and J genes are TRBV27 and TRBJ1-5, with a possible D match to TRBD1 (5 bases). Germline V lookup: CDR1 MNHEY, CDR2 SMNVEV (reference sequence). The CDR3 spans 14 residues. V was cut by 2 bases and J by 6 bases, with 11 bases left in between. DNA for the CDR3: TGTGCCAGCAGTTTAGTGGAGGGGTTTCAGCCCCAGCATTTT. Translating gives CASSLVEGFQPQHF.

This chain links TRBV5-1 with TRBJ2-5, with TRBD1 matching 8 bases. J was trimmed by 3 bases and V by 0 bases; bases with no gene match: 4. The CDR3 consists of 15 residues. The V gene's germline CDR1 is SGHRS and CDR2 YFSETQ. The CDR3: CASSLGVGQEETQYF. The CDR3 nucleotides read TGCGCCAGCAGCTTGGGAGTGGGACAGGAAGAGACCCAGTACTTC.

In regard to this clone: This CDR3 is also generated by other DNA sequences in the sample. This chain uses TRBV6-1 with TRBJ2-2, with a possible D match to TRBD1 (5 bases). The V end lost 4 bases, the J end lost 7 bases, and 13 bases lay between the germline ends. The CDR3 is made up of 14 amino acids. Germline loops: CDR1 MNHNS, CDR2 SASEGT. The CDR3 DNA is TGTGCCAGCAGTGCCCCCCAGGGTGGCGGGGAGCTGTTTTTT. Protein product: CASSAPQGGGELFF.

The chain couples TRBV5-1 to TRBJ1-4, with D unclear. The CDR3 extends over 13 amino acids. Germline values: CDR1 SGHRS, CDR2 YFSETQ. Trimming shortened V by 0 bases and J by 8 bases, and 8 bases separated the two germline ends. CDR3 DNA: TGCGCCAGCAGCTTGGGAGCGGGCGAAAAACTGTTTTTT. This encodes CASSLGAGEKLFF.

The chain couples TRBV6-6 to TRBJ1-1, with D unclear. Trimming took off 1 base at V and 4 bases at J, with 7 bases between the two ends. This CDR3 contains 13 residues. Per germline, CDR1 MNHNY and CDR2 SVGAGI (reference sequence). In DNA form, the CDR3 reads TGTGCCAGCAGTTACTTTGCGGGCACTGAAGCTTTCTTT. Its translation: CASSYFAGTEAFF.

The V call is TRBV29-1, the J call TRBJ2-7, with D perhaps matching TRBD2 (5 bases). V was clipped by 2 bases and J by 2 bases, with 10 bases between them. There are 13 residues in the CDR3. Germline V gene lookup returns CDR1 SQVTM and CDR2 ANQGSEA. The CDR3 DNA reads as TGCAGCGTTGAAAAACTAGACACCTACGAGCAGTACTTC. It specifies CSVEKLDTYEQYF.

This chain connects TRBV18 to TRBJ1-1; 7 bases match TRBD1. The CDR3 sequence is 14 residues long. V shed 5 bases, J shed 0 bases, and the junction held 3 bases outside the gene matches. Germline CDR1 reads KGHSH; CDR2 reads LQKENI. The CDR3 DNA reads TGTGCCAGCTCAGTCGACAGGGTGAACACTGAAGCTTTCTTT. Translation: CASSVDRVNTEAFF.

The J gene is TRBJ1-2, the V gene TRBV5-1, with 9 positions matching TRBD1. The trim removed 3 bases at V and 8 bases at J, leaving 14 bases unmatched. Germline V gene sequence: CDR1 SGHRS, CDR2 YFSETQ. This CDR3 region has 16 residues. The CDR3 DNA reads TGCGCCAGCAGCTCTCAAGGGACAGGGAACAATCGGGGCTACACCTTC. Translating gives CASSSQGTGNNRGYTF.

The gene calls are TRBV6-5 and TRBJ1-2; D gene unclear. The CDR3 is made up of 15 amino acids. Germline lookup yields CDR1 MNHEY and CDR2 SVGAGI. Trimming removed 2 bases from V and 0 bases from J, with 10 bases in between. The CDR3 coding sequence is TGTGCCAGCAGTTACGGAGGACGGACTAACTATGGCTACACCTTC. Amino acid sequence: CASSYGGRTNYGYTF.

V and J are TRBV7-6 and TRBJ2-5; no definite D call. Trimming removed 5 bases at V and 4 bases at J, with 17 bases between. The CDR3 loop spans 15 amino acids. The germline V gene encodes CDR1 SGHVS and CDR2 FNYEAQ. The CDR3 spells CASSRSVGSRETQYF. The CDR3 region has the DNA TGTGCCAGCAGCCGATCCGTGGGGTCCCGAGAGACCCAGTACTTC.

The sample holds one count of this clone. The V and J genes are TRBV30 and TRBJ1-6; D ambiguous. The CDR3 loop spans 13 amino acids. V was pared by 0 bases and J by 8 bases, with 8 bases between. Germline V CDR1 and CDR2: GTSNPN, SVGIG (reference sequence). CDR3: CAWSVGRDSPLHF. The CDR3 DNA reads as TGTGCCTGGAGTGTAGGACGAGATTCACCCCTCCACTTT. Full variable domain (outside the CDR3, taken from reference TRBV30 and TRBJ1-6): SQTIHQWPATLVQPVGSPLSLECTVEGTSNPNLYWYRQAAGRGLQLLFYSVGIGQISSEVPQNLSASRPQDRQFILSSKKLLLSDSGFYLCAWSVGRDSPLHFGNGTRLTVT.

This clone came up a few times. The chain recombines TRBV11-2 with TRBJ1-4; D gene unclear. The V gene's germline CDR1 is SGHAT and CDR2 FQNNGV. The germline V and J ends were trimmed by 3 bases and 8 bases, with 7 bases remaining between them. This CDR3 comprises 12 residues. Here the CDR3 reads CASSFSGEKLFF. CDR3 DNA: TGTGCCAGCAGCTTTTCTGGAGAAAAACTGTTTTTT.

The chain couples TRBV7-3 to TRBJ2-5, with no clear D. The CDR3 spans 12 residues. The germline V gene has CDR1 SGHTA and CDR2 FQGTGA. V was trimmed by 4 bases and J by 4 bases, leaving 7 bases between them. The CDR3 DNA reads as TGTGCCAGCAGCTATCCCGGAGAGACCCAGTACTTC. As protein: CASSYPGETQYF.

J is TRBJ2-2 and V is TRBV19, with a possible D match to TRBD1 (5 bases). The CDR3 loop spans 16 amino acids. Germline lookup yields CDR1 LNHDA and CDR2 SQIVND (reference sequence). Trimming left V 2 bases short and J 5 bases short, with 15 bases between. This CDR3 reads CASSIQGVRKTGELFF. DNA for the CDR3: TGTGCCAGTAGTATACAGGGTGTAAGGAAGACCGGGGAGCTGTTTTTT.

This rearrangement joins TRBV10-3 to TRBJ1-3; D gene uncertain. This CDR3 has 16 amino acids. V dropped 1 base and J dropped 0 bases, with 10 bases sitting between them. Germline assignment: CDR1 ENHRY and CDR2 SYGVKD. The CDR3 loop reads CAISEFNSGSGNTIYF. In DNA, the CDR3 is TGTGCCATCAGTGAGTTCAACAGCGGCTCTGGAAACACCATATATTTT.

The gene calls are TRBV7-9 and TRBJ1-1, with 10 nucleotides matching TRBD1. Germline CDR1 is SEHNR and CDR2 is FQNEAQ (reference sequence). This CDR3 has 16 amino acids. Losses at the gene ends were 4 bases for V and 5 bases for J; bases not matched to a gene: 10. Here the CDR3 DNA reads TGTGCCAGCAGCTCGGACAGGGGGAGCGGTAGGACTGAAGCTTTCTTT. Its translation: CASSSDRGSGRTEAFF.

The CDR3 reads CASSLVTNTEAFF. The CDR3 DNA sequence: TGTGCCAGCAGCTTAGTTACGAACACTGAAGCTTTCTTT. The chain has TRBV7-3 and TRBJ1-1; D not resolved. This CDR3 region has 13 residues. V lost 2 bases to trimming and J lost 1 base, with 5 bases between them. Germline V gene data show CDR1 as SGHTA and CDR2 as FQGTGA.

The CDR3 DNA reads TGTGCCAGCAGTGACAATGAGCAGTTCTTC. Encoded protein: CASSDNEQFF. V is TRBV2 and J is TRBJ2-1; D is undetermined. The V gene's germline CDR1 is SNHLY and CDR2 FYNNEI. Trimming removed 3 bases at V and 6 bases at J, with 0 bases between. The CDR3 is 10 residues long.

The chain combines TRBV7-9 with TRBJ1-3; D is undetermined. The germline V gene has CDR1 SEHNR and CDR2 FQNEAQ (reference sequence). The CDR3 length is 14 residues. V lost 5 bases and J 6 bases, leaving 14 bases between the germline ends. The CDR3 DNA reads TGTGCCAGCAGCGGCGGGGTATTGGCAAACACCATATATTTT. This sequence encodes CASSGGVLANTIYF.

This chain uses TRBV5-4 with TRBJ1-1; maybe TRBD1 (5 bases). Trimming pared 4 bases from V and 11 bases from J, leaving 15 bases between. Germline V gene lookup returns CDR1 SGHNT and CDR2 YYREEE (reference sequence). This CDR3 comprises 12 residues. The CDR3 nucleotides read TGTGCCAGCAGCCGGGTGGGGGATGTGGCTTTCTTT. Protein sequence: CASSRVGDVAFF.